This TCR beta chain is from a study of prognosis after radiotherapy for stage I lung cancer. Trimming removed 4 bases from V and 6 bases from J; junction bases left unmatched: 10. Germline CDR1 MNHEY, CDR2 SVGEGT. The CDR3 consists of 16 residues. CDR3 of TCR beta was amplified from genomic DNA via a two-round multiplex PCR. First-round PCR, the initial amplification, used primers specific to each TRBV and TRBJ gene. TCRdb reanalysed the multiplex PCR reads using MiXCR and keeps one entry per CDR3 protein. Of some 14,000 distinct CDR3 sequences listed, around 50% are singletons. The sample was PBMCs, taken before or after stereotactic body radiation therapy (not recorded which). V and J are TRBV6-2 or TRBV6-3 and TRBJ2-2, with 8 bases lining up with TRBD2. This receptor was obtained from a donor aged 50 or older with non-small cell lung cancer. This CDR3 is CASSSILAAVSGELFF. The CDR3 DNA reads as TGTGCCAGCAGTTCCATACTAGCGGCCGTCTCCGGGGAGCTGTTTTTT.